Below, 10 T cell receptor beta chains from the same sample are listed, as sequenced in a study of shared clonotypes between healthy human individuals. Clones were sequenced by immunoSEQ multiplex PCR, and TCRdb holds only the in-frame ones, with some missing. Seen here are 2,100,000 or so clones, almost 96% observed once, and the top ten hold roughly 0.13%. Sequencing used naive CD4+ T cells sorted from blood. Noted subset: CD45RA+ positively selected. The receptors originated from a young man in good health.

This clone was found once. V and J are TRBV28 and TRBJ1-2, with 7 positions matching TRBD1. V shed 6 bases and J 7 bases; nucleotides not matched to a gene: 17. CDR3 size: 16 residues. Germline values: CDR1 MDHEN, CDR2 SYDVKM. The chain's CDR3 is CASRLTLQQGMGGYTF. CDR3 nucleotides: TGTGCCAGCAGACTAACACTCCAACAGGGGATGGGTGGCTACACCTTC.

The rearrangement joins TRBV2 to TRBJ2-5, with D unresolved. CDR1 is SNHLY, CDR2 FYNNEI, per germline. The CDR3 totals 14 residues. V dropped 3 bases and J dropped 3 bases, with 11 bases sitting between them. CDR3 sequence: CASSDPPPEETQYF. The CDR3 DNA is TGTGCCAGCAGTGACCCTCCCCCCGAAGAGACCCAGTACTTC.

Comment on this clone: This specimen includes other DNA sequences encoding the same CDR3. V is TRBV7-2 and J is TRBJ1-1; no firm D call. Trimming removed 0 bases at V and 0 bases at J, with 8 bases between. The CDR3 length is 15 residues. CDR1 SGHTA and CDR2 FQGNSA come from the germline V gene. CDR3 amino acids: CASSLAGSLNTEAFF. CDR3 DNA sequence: TGTGCCAGCAGCTTAGCGGGGAGTTTGAACACTGAAGCTTTCTTT.

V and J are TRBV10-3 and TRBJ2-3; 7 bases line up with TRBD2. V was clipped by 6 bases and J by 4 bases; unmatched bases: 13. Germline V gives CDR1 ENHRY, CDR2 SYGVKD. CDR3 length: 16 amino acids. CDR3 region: CAISKMGGSPPDTQYF. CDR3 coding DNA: TGTGCCATCAGCAAAATGGGGGGGTCCCCCCCAGATACGCAGTATTTT.

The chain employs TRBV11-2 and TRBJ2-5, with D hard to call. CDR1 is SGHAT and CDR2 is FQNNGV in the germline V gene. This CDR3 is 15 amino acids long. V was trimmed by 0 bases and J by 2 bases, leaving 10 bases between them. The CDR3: CASSLDRISQETQYF. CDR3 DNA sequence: TGTGCCAGCAGCTTAGATAGAATCTCACAAGAGACCCAGTACTTC.

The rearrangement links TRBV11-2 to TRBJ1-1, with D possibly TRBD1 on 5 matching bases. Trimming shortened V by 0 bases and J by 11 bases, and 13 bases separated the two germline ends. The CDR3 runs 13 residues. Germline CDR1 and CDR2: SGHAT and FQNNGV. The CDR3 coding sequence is TGTGCCAGCAGCTTAGATCGGGGCAGCACGGCTTTCTTT. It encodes CASSLDRGSTAFF.

CDR3 coding DNA: TGCAGTTCACACGAAGTAGGTGGCTACACCTTC. Translated, it gives CSSHEVGGYTF. This rearrangement joins TRBV20-1 to TRBJ1-2, with no clear D. V lost 8 bases, J lost 7 bases, and 14 bases lay in between. The CDR3 covers 11 residues. Germline CDR1 DFQATT, CDR2 SNEGSKA (reference sequence).

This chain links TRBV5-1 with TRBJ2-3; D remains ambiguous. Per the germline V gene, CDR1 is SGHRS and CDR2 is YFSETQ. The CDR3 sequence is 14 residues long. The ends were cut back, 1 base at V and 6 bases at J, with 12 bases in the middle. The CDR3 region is CASSLRTPTDTQYF. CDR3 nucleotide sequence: TGCGCCAGCAGCTTGAGGACGCCTACCGATACGCAGTATTTT.

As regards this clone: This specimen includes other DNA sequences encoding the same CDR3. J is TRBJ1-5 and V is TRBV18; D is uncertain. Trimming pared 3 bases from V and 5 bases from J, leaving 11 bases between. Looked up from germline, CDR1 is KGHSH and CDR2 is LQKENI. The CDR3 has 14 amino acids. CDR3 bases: TGTGCCAGCTCACCGGGGTCCGGGGATCAGCCCCAGCATTTT. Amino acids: CASSPGSGDQPQHF.

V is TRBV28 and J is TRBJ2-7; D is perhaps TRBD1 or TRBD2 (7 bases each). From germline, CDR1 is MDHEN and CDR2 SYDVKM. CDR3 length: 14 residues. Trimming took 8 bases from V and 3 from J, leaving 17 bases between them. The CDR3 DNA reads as TGTGCCAGCTGGACGGCAGGGGGGGACTACGAGCAGTACTTC. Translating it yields CASWTAGGDYEQYF.